These 3 T cell receptor beta chains came from one sample sequenced in a study of blood T cell repertoires in COVID-19. The method was immunoSEQ multiplex PCR; TCRdb's version includes in-frame clones alone and lacks a portion of them. The sample lists 200,000 to 250,000 clones, 83% occurring once. Sequenced material: peripheral blood. The receptors were sampled from a woman aged 50 to 65 with acute or convalescent COVID-19.

The chain carries TRBV29-1 and TRBJ1-2, with 9 bases aligning to TRBD1. Per the germline V gene, CDR1 is SQVTM and CDR2 is ANQGSEA. CDR3 length equals 14 residues. V lost 2 bases and J lost 5; bases outside the gene matches: 6. The CDR3 bases are TGCAGCGTTGAAAATCGGGACAGGGTTTATGGCTACACCTTC. Its translation: CSVENRDRVYGYTF.

The genes are TRBV5-4 and TRBJ1-2; no firm D call. The CDR3 has 12 amino acids. Germline CDR1 is SGHNT and CDR2 is YYREEE (reference sequence). The ends were cut back, 3 bases at V and 5 bases at J, with 8 bases in the middle. The CDR3 nucleotides read TGTGCCAGCAGCTCCACTGCATATGGCTACACCTTC. Amino acid sequence: CASSSTAYGYTF.

The chain couples TRBV6-2 or TRBV6-3 to TRBJ1-1; unclear D gene. V lost 4 bases and J 4 bases, leaving 4 bases between the germline ends. The CDR3 length is 11 residues. The germline gives CDR1 MNHEY, CDR2 SVGEGT. The CDR3 is CASSSVTEAFF. As DNA, the CDR3 is TGTGCCAGCAGTTCAGTCACTGAAGCTTTCTTT.